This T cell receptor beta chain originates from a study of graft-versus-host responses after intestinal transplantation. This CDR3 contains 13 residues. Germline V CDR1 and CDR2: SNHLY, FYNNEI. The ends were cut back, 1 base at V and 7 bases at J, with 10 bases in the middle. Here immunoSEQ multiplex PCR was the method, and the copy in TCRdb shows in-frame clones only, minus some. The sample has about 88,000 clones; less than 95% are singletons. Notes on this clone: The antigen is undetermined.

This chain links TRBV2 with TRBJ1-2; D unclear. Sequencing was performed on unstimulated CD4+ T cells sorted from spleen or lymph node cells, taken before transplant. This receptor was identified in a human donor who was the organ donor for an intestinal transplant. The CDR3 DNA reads TGTGCCAGCAGTGAAGGCGAGGGATCTGGCTACACCTTC. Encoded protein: CASSEGEGSGYTF.